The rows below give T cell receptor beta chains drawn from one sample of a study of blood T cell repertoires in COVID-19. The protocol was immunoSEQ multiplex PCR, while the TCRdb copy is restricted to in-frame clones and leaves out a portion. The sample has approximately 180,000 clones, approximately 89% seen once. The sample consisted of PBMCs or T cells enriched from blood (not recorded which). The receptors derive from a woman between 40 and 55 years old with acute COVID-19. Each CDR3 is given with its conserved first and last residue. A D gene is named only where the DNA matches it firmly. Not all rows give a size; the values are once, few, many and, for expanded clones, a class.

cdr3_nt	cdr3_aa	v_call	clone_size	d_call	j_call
TGTGCCATCACCCCGGGACTAGCGGGGGGGCGGTCAGATACGCAGTATTTT	CAITPGLAGGRSDTQYF	TRBV10-3	once	TRBD2	TRBJ2-3
TGTGCCAGCAGCTTAGCGGGACAGTTGATAGAACCTAGCACAGATACGCAGTATTTT	CASSLAGQLIEPSTDTQYF	TRBV7-9	NA	TRBD1	TRBJ2-3
TGCAGTGCCGCGGTGAACACTGAAGCTTTCTTT	CSAAVNTEAFF	TRBV20-1	NA	NA	TRBJ1-1
TGTGCCAGCAGTTACTCAGAAGCGGTGGGAGAGACCGTTTTC	CASSYSEAVGETVF	TRBV6-5	few	NA	TRBJ2-7
TGTGCCAGCAGTTTCCTGACTGGGGAAGCTTTCTTT	CASSFLTGEAFF	TRBV6-5	NA	NA	TRBJ1-1
TGTGCCAGCAGTGAATTTCGGGGCTATGGCTACACCTTC	CASSEFRGYGYTF	TRBV25-1	NA	NA	TRBJ1-2
TGTGCCAGCAGCTACAGGGACTATGGCTACACCTTC	CASSYRDYGYTF	TRBV2	NA	NA	TRBJ1-2
TGTGCCAGCAGCCAGACTAGCCTAGGCACAGATACGCAGTATTTT	CASSQTSLGTDTQYF	TRBV6-2/TRBV6-3	NA	TRBD2	TRBJ2-3
TGTGCCAGCAGTTCGGGACTAGCGGGATTTGGCGAGCAGTTCTTC	CASSSGLAGFGEQFF	TRBV6-5	NA	TRBD2	TRBJ2-1
TGTGCCAGTAGTACCGTACTAGCGGGGGGATACAATGAGCAGTTCTTC	CASSTVLAGGYNEQFF	TRBV19	NA	TRBD2	TRBJ2-1
TGTGCCAGCAGCCCCTTCAACAGGGGGTTGTATCAGCCCCAGCATTTT	CASSPFNRGLYQPQHF	TRBV6-2/TRBV6-3	few	TRBD1	TRBJ1-5
TGTGCTAGCAGCCCACTAGCGGGAGCTCAGGCGCAGTATTTT	CASSPLAGAQAQYF	TRBV7-7	NA	TRBD2	TRBJ2-3
TGTGCCATCAGTGTACAACAGAGGGCGGGCAATGAGCAGTTCTTC	CAISVQQRAGNEQFF	TRBV10-3	NA	NA	TRBJ2-1
TGCGCCAGCAGTGGGATCCGGGAGGGGTATCACAATGAGCAGTTCTTC	CASSGIREGYHNEQFF	TRBV10-1	once	TRBD2	TRBJ2-1
TGTGCCAGTAAAGAGCGGGAGGCAGATACGCAGTATTTT	CASKEREADTQYF	TRBV19	NA	TRBD2	TRBJ2-3
TGTGCCATCCACGGACAGATAAATCAGCCCCAGCATTTT	CAIHGQINQPQHF	TRBV10-3	NA	NA	TRBJ1-5
TGTGCCAGCACCTCGGGTACGGGATTTAGCACAGATACGCAGTATTTT	CASTSGTGFSTDTQYF	TRBV7-9	NA	NA	TRBJ2-3
TGTGCCAGCAGTTTATCGGCGGTAGGGGATGCGAACACTGAAGCTTTCTTT	CASSLSAVGDANTEAFF	TRBV28	NA	NA	TRBJ1-1
TGTGCCACCAGTGATTCGGGAGAGCCTGGCTACACCTTC	CATSDSGEPGYTF	TRBV24-1	NA	NA	TRBJ1-2
TGTGCCAGCAGCCCCGCAGGGGGCAAGGACAATCAGCCCCAGCATTTT	CASSPAGGKDNQPQHF	TRBV7-6	NA	TRBD1	TRBJ1-5
TGCGCCAGCAGCTTGGGAGTGCCGGGACAATCCTACGAGCAGTACTTC	CASSLGVPGQSYEQYF	TRBV5-1	once	NA	TRBJ2-7
TGTGCCAGCAGCTTAGGTACAGGGATTAAAGAAAAACTGTTTTTT	CASSLGTGIKEKLFF	TRBV11-2	NA	NA	TRBJ1-4
TGTGCCAGCTCACCACCGACAGGGGAGATCAATGAGCAGTTCTTC	CASSPPTGEINEQFF	TRBV18	NA	TRBD1	TRBJ2-1
TGCAGCGTTGAAGGAGGGGAGGGTCGGCATTTT	CSVEGGEGRHF	TRBV29-1	NA	NA	TRBJ1-5
TGCGCCAGCAAGGTTCTCAACAGGCAAGTCGAGTCTCTCCCTGAAGCTTTCTTT	CASKVLNRQVESLPEAFF	TRBV10-1	NA	NA	TRBJ1-1
TGTGCCAGCAGCTTGAGCGGGAGGGCTGGAGATACGCAGTATTTT	CASSLSGRAGDTQYF	TRBV5-8	once	TRBD2	TRBJ2-3
TGTGCCAGCAGTGTCCCCGGGACAGGGATTAGCGGGGAGCTGTTTTTT	CASSVPGTGISGELFF	TRBV25-1	NA	TRBD1	TRBJ2-2
TGTGCCAGCAGCTTGGTTGGGCTGGGCAATCAGCCCCAGCATTTT	CASSLVGLGNQPQHF	TRBV5-8	NA	NA	TRBJ1-5
TGTGCCAGTAGCAGCGCCCTGAGGTATGAGCAGTTCTTC	CASSSALRYEQFF	TRBV19	NA	NA	TRBJ2-1
TGTGCCAGCAGCTTAGGGTCGTGGGGAGGCTACGAGCAGTACTTC	CASSLGSWGGYEQYF	TRBV7-9	NA	NA	TRBJ2-7
TGTGCCAGCAGCTTACTTGGGACTAGCGGTAACAATGAGCAGTTCTTC	CASSLLGTSGNNEQFF	TRBV7-3	NA	TRBD2	TRBJ2-1
TGTGCCAGTAGTTCCCTCTCCCCTCTCAATGAGCAGTTCTTC	CASSSLSPLNEQFF	TRBV19	NA	NA	TRBJ2-1
TGTGCCAGTACCCCCGACAGGCAGTGGGACAACACTGAAGCTTTCTTT	CASTPDRQWDNTEAFF	TRBV19	once	NA	TRBJ1-1
TGTGCCAGCTCACCACCGCCAGGGGGCTGGAATGAGCAGTTCTTC	CASSPPPGGWNEQFF	TRBV18	NA	TRBD1	TRBJ2-1
TGTGCCAGCAGCCCGACCGGGACTAGCTCTTGGAATGAGCAGTTCTTC	CASSPTGTSSWNEQFF	TRBV9	once	TRBD2	TRBJ2-1
TGTGCCAGCGGTGAGGCATCTCGGGATCAGCCCCAGCATTTT	CASGEASRDQPQHF	TRBV10-3	NA	NA	TRBJ1-5
TGTGCCAGCAGCATTCTTGGGACTAGTGGCGATGAGCAGTTCTTC	CASSILGTSGDEQFF	TRBV9	NA	TRBD2	TRBJ2-1
TGCGCCAGCAGCTTGTCGGTCAGCGCGGACACTGAAGCTTTCTTT	CASSLSVSADTEAFF	TRBV5-1	NA	NA	TRBJ1-1
TGTGCCAGCAGCCAAGATCACCAGGATAGCAATCAGCCCCAGCATTTT	CASSQDHQDSNQPQHF	TRBV3-1/TRBV3-2	NA	NA	TRBJ1-5
TGTGCCAGTGCCCCACAGATTAACTCTGGAAACACCATATATTTT	CASAPQINSGNTIYF	TRBV19	once	NA	TRBJ1-3
TGCGCCAGCAGCACGGACAGACCCAACACTGAAGCTTTCTTT	CASSTDRPNTEAFF	TRBV5-1	NA	NA	TRBJ1-1
TGCGCCAGCAGCCAAGATGGGGCCGGGAATGAAAAACTGTTTTTT	CASSQDGAGNEKLFF	TRBV4-1	NA	NA	TRBJ1-4
TGCGCCAGCAGCCAGACAGGGGACGACTATGGCTACACCTTC	CASSQTGDDYGYTF	TRBV4-1	NA	TRBD1	TRBJ1-2
TGCGCCAGCAGCTTGCGACAGGGGAGCACCGGGGAGCTGTTTTTT	CASSLRQGSTGELFF	TRBV5-1	NA	TRBD1	TRBJ2-2
TGTGCCAGCAGTGGGACAACTTACGAGCAGTACTTC	CASSGTTYEQYF	TRBV25-1	NA	NA	TRBJ2-7
TGTGCCAGCAGTTCCGCGGGGGGGTCGGAGACCCAGTACTTC	CASSSAGGSETQYF	TRBV27	NA	TRBD2	TRBJ2-5
TGTGCCAGCAGCTCAACCCTAGCGGGGGGGGACCAAGAGACCCAGTACTTC	CASSSTLAGGDQETQYF	TRBV28	NA	TRBD2	TRBJ2-5
TGTGCCAGCAGCGCTACTAGCGGGAGGGCACACGAGCAGTACTTC	CASSATSGRAHEQYF	TRBV5-4	NA	TRBD2	TRBJ2-7
TGTGCCAGCAGTTTTCTGGGGCCCTCGAACACCGGGGAGCTGTTTTTT	CASSFLGPSNTGELFF	TRBV28	NA	NA	TRBJ2-2
TGTGCCTGGAGTCGGGGGACTAGCGCTGCCTACGAGCAGTACTTC	CAWSRGTSAAYEQYF	TRBV30	NA	TRBD2	TRBJ2-7
TGTGCCACCAGCAGAGATAAAACCGGGGGAGGCTACACCTTC	CATSRDKTGGGYTF	TRBV15	NA	NA	TRBJ1-2
TGTGCCAGCCGAGAGGTAGGAGGGGAGTTCTTC	CASREVGGEFF	TRBV28	NA	NA	TRBJ2-1
TGTGCCAGCAGTCTCCCTTGGGGAGCGAACACTGAAGCTTTCTTT	CASSLPWGANTEAFF	TRBV6-5	NA	NA	TRBJ1-1
TGTGCCAGCAGCGAGGGAGCTGAAGCTTTCTTT	CASSEGAEAFF	TRBV9	NA	NA	TRBJ1-1
TGTGCTAGTGGTTTGGCCACAGGGATTGATACGCAGTATTTT	CASGLATGIDTQYF	TRBV12-5	NA	NA	TRBJ2-3